Detailed here is one TCR beta chain. The target antigen is unknown. Reverse transcribing all isolated RNA meant expressed TCRB transcripts were sequenced. Assay used: immunoSEQ multiplex PCR; TCRdb lists only in-frame clones, some missing. The table lists about 260,000 clones, less than 30% of them singletons. These data come from a study of beta chain features in type 1 diabetes. Study observations and caveats: In type 1 diabetes patients, VDJ junctions had fewer insertions; deletions at these junctions were more frequent. Shortening that was moderate but significant affected the TCRB CDR3s of Type 1 diabetes patients in all four CD4+ subsets.

Blood was drawn once from each donor into heparinised tubes. The draws averaged roughly 120 mL. Cell sorting via CD45RO/CCR7/CD25/CD127/CD95/CD27 was performed to obtain CD4+ naive, central memory, regulatory and stem cell-like memory cells. In all sorted populations, purity surpassed 95%. CDR1 is SNHLY, CDR2 FYNNEI, per germline. The CDR3 loop spans 14 amino acids. V dropped 7 bases and J dropped 0 bases, with 12 bases sitting between them. This TCR came from a woman younger than 45 with type 1 diabetes. Sequencing was done on a sample of naive CD4+ T cells from blood. The chain joins TRBV2 to TRBJ1-2, with D possibly being TRBD1 (6 bases). CDR3 DNA sequence: TGTGCCAGCACCGAACAGGGCGCTAACTATGGCTACACCTTC. This codes for CASTEQGANYGYTF.